The 19 T cell receptor beta chains below come from one sample, sequenced in a study of vaccination effects on CD4 cells after COVID-19. Antigen-specific CD4+ T cell clonotypes were called by their expansion after viral peptide-pool culture in ViraFEST. Cultured cells yielded isolated CD4+ T cells after less than 11 days. A PCR test confirmed that the person had SARS-CoV-2 infection between March and December 2020. No antigen has been assigned to these receptors. Method: immunoSEQ multiplex PCR; TCRdb's copy keeps in-frame clones and lacks some. Among 30,000 to 35,000 clones, approximately 70% were seen once, and the ten largest hold around 30%. The material was CD4+ T cells from PBMCs cultured with a peptide pool, obtained before COVID-19 vaccination. These receptors came from a human donor who had a prior SARS-CoV-2 infection.

V gene TRBV21-1 combines with J gene TRBJ2-7; TRBD1 is the table's D call, not checked against the DNA. TRBV21-1 corresponds to a pseudogene. There are 13 residues in the CDR3. CDR3 residues: CASTWDSSYEQYF. Here the CDR3 DNA reads TGTGCCAGCACCTGGGACAGCTCCTACGAGCAGTACTTC.

The V gene is TRBV10-2, the J gene TRBJ1-5; no clear D gene. The CDR3 runs to 12 residues. V gave up 2 bases and J gave up 6 bases, with 5 bases separating them. CDR1 is WSHSY, CDR2 SAAADI, per germline. The CDR3 region is CASSEESQPQHF. DNA of the CDR3: TGCGCCAGCAGTGAGGAGAGTCAGCCCCAGCATTTT.

This clone was counted only a few times. This rearrangement joins TRBV27 to TRBJ2-1; TRBD2 might be the D (5 bases). V lost 6 bases, J lost 6 bases, and 18 bases lay in between. This CDR3 is built from 15 residues. The V gene's germline CDR1 is MNHEY and CDR2 SMNVEV (reference sequence). CDR3 nucleotides: TGTGCCAGCAGGCTTATAGGCGGGCCCTCCAATGAGCAGTTCTTC. Amino acid sequence: CASRLIGGPSNEQFF.

This clone has a single count. V is TRBV19 and J is TRBJ2-7, with 8 positions matching TRBD1. The germline V gene has CDR1 LNHDA and CDR2 SQIVND (reference sequence). Trimming at V came to 2 bases and at J to 0 bases, leaving 6 bases not matched to a gene. The CDR3 sequence is 16 residues long. The CDR3 reads CASSIQYRGSSYEQYF. DNA of the CDR3: TGTGCCAGTAGTATACAATACAGGGGGAGCTCCTACGAGCAGTACTTC. Drawing the rest from reference TRBV19 and TRBJ2-7, the complete variable domain is DGGITQSPKYLFRKEGQNVTLSCEQNLNHDAMYWYRQDPGQGLRLIYYSQIVNDFQKGDIAEGYSVSREKKESFPLTVTSAQKNPTAFYLCASSIQYRGSSYEQYFGPGTRLTVT.

V is TRBV3-1 (or the pseudogene TRBV3-2) and J is TRBJ2-2; D is perhaps TRBD2 (6 bases). CDR1 LGHDT and CDR2 YNNKEL come from the germline V gene (reference sequence). With 6 bases removed from V and 0 bases from J, the gap between germline ends came to 11 bases. The CDR3 spans 15 residues. The DNA of the CDR3 is TGTGCCAGCAGGCACGGAGGGGCGAACACCGGGGAGCTGTTTTTT. This translates into CASRHGGANTGELFF.

J is TRBJ1-5 and V is TRBV28; D not certain. V lost 2 bases, J lost 0 bases, and 5 bases lay in between. Looked up from germline, CDR1 is MDHEN and CDR2 is SYDVKM. The CDR3 extends over 14 amino acids. Here the CDR3 DNA reads TGTGCCAGCAGTTTACGGTATAGCAATCAGCCCCAGCATTTT. This encodes CASSLRYSNQPQHF. The complete variable domain, with remaining parts taken from reference TRBV28 and TRBJ1-5, reads DVKVTQSSRYLVKRTGEKVFLECVQDMDHENMFWYRQDPGLGLRLIYFSYDVKMKEKGDIPEGYSVSREKKERFSLILESASTNQTSMYLCASSLRYSNQPQHFGDGTRLSIL.

V is TRBV6-5 and J is TRBJ1-3; D remains ambiguous. V was shortened by 6 bases and J by 0 bases, with 9 bases between the two germline ends. The CDR3 totals 14 residues. The germline gives CDR1 MNHEY, CDR2 SVGAGI. Here the CDR3 reads CASRTGNSGNTIYF. DNA of the CDR3: TGTGCCAGCAGAACCGGTAACTCTGGAAACACCATATATTTT.

This chain uses TRBV30 with TRBJ1-4, with TRBD1 identical over 9 bases. CDR3 length: 14 residues. Trimming took 2 bases from V and 8 from J; bases not matched to a gene: 6. The germline CDR1 and CDR2 sequences are GTSNPN and SVGIG (reference sequence). DNA for the CDR3: TGTGCCTGGAGTTTGGGGACAGGGACCGAAAAACTGTTTTTT. Residues: CAWSLGTGTEKLFF.

The chain is built from TRBV7-2 and TRBJ2-5; TRBD2 aligns across 8 bases. Losses at the gene ends were 3 bases for V and 5 bases for J; bases not matched to a gene: 2. Germline V gives CDR1 SGHTA, CDR2 FQGNSA. The CDR3 contains 13 residues. The CDR3 region is CASSFGGRETQYF. The CDR3 DNA reads TGTGCCAGCAGCTTCGGCGGGAGGGAGACCCAGTACTTC.

V usage is TRBV13 and J usage is TRBJ1-2; no clear D. V was clipped by 4 bases and J by 5 bases, with 23 bases between them. CDR1 is PRHDT, CDR2 FYEKMQ, per germline (reference sequence). The CDR3 is 17 residues long. CDR3 coding DNA: TGTGCCAGCAGCTCCCAGGCGGCGTCGCCGGAGCCTTATGGCTACACCTTC. This codes for CASSSQAASPEPYGYTF.

This rearrangement joins TRBV24-1 to TRBJ2-7, with 10 bases matching TRBD1. V shed 1 base and J 2 bases; nucleotides not matched to a gene: 7. The CDR3 length is 17 residues. Germline V gives CDR1 KGHDR, CDR2 SFDVKD. CDR3 coding DNA: TGTGCCACCAGTGATTTAAAACCGGGACAGGGGACCTACGAGCAGTACTTC. Translation: CATSDLKPGQGTYEQYF.

This chain joins TRBV25-1 and TRBJ1-6, with unresolved D. Germline V gene lookup returns CDR1 MGHDK and CDR2 SYGVNS. The CDR3 loop spans 12 amino acids. Between the trimmed V and J ends, which lost 6 bases and 10 bases, there was a span of 10 bases. CDR3: CASRDKESPLHF. The DNA for the CDR3 is TGTGCCAGCAGGGATAAAGAATCACCCCTCCACTTT.

CDR3 protein: CASGQGSGNYGYTF. The CDR3 nucleotides are TGTGCCAGCGGTCAGGGTTCGGGAAACTATGGCTACACCTTC. The chain links TRBV5-5 to TRBJ1-2; a weak D match, TRBD1 (5 bases). Trimming left V 7 bases short and J 2 bases short, with 15 bases between. This CDR3 is built from 14 residues. CDR1 SGHKS and CDR2 YYEKEE come from the germline V gene (reference sequence). Complete variable domain (other parts from reference TRBV5-5 and TRBJ1-2): DAGVTQSPTHLIKTRGQQVTLRCSPISGHKSVSWYQQVLGQGPQFIFQYYEKEERGRGNFPDRFSARQFPNYSSELNVNALLLGDSALYLCASGQGSGNYGYTFGSGTRLTVV.

The chain uses TRBV3-1 (or the pseudogene TRBV3-2) and TRBJ1-5; D unclear. This CDR3 region has 15 residues. V gave up 2 bases and J gave up 0 bases, with 8 bases separating them. Germline V gene sequence: CDR1 LGHDT, CDR2 YNNKEL (reference sequence). The CDR3 sequence is CASSQSYTSNQPQHF. The CDR3 DNA sequence: TGTGCCAGCAGCCAATCTTACACTAGCAATCAGCCCCAGCATTTT.

This clone was detected only a few times. The J gene is TRBJ1-5, the V gene TRBV6-2 or TRBV6-3; D unresolved. V was trimmed by 8 bases and J by 4 bases, leaving 12 bases between them. The CDR3 is 13 amino acids. Per the germline V gene, CDR1 is MNHEY and CDR2 is SVGEGT. The CDR3 region has the DNA TGTGCCAGCCGTTGGACGGGGAATCAGCCCCAGCATTTT. Its translation: CASRWTGNQPQHF.

The genes are TRBV5-4 and TRBJ1-1; no definite D call. This CDR3 contains 15 residues. V was pared by 4 bases and J by 0 bases, with 13 bases between. Germline V gene lookup returns CDR1 SGHNT and CDR2 YYREEE (reference sequence). The CDR3 DNA sequence: TGTGCCAGCAGCCCCCGGGCCTTAATGAACACTGAAGCTTTCTTT. It specifies CASSPRALMNTEAFF.

The CDR3 reads CASSFTEDTEAFF. In DNA form, the CDR3 reads TGTGCCAGCAGCTTCACCGAGGACACTGAAGCTTTCTTT. This sequence joins TRBV12-3 or TRBV12-4 and TRBJ1-1, with D unclear. V was shortened by 6 bases and J by 3 bases, with 11 bases between the two germline ends. There are 13 residues in the CDR3.

The rearrangement uses TRBV5-1 and TRBJ2-1; maybe TRBD1 (6 bases). Germline V gene data show CDR1 as SGHRS and CDR2 as YFSETQ. The length of the CDR3 is 14 residues. V shed 4 bases and J shed 7 bases, with 15 bases lying between them. The CDR3 spells CASSQPGHENEQFF. CDR3 coding DNA: TGCGCCAGCAGCCAACCGGGACACGAAAATGAGCAGTTCTTC.

This clone has more than one count but fewer than ten. The rearrangement uses TRBV19 and TRBJ1-5; unclear D gene. There are 14 residues in the CDR3. V shed 5 bases and J shed 0 bases, with 8 bases lying between them. Germline CDR1 reads LNHDA; CDR2 reads SQIVND (reference sequence). Here the CDR3 reads CASSVGFSNQPQHF. In DNA, the CDR3 is TGTGCCAGTAGTGTTGGATTTAGCAATCAGCCCCAGCATTTT.